A single sample is the source of the 23 T cell receptor beta chains below, sequenced in a study of blood T cells in healthy people across ages. A second PCR, run for roughly 7 to 11 cycles, used a sample-barcoded 5' primer plus a J-beta primer mix. MiXCR was run by TCRdb on the 5' RACE reads, yielding one entry per CDR3 protein. The sample shows some 940,000 distinct CDR3 sequences, almost 30% of them seen only once. These data were likewise used in another study, on T cells of mothers and their children.

Sequenced sample: blood. These receptors all come from a woman aged 40-49 years in good health.

This clonotype came up many times. The chain carries TRBV6-5 and TRBJ2-6; D is uncertain. The CDR3 consists of 13 residues. In germline, CDR1 is MNHEY, CDR2 SVGAGI. Trimming left V 2 bases short and J 2 bases short, with 1 base between. For the CDR3, the DNA is TGTGCCAGCAGTTACCCTGGGGCCAACGTCCTGACTTTC. As protein: CASSYPGANVLTF.

In regard to this clonotype: A read error is possible here, since a much larger clone lies one base away. The V call is TRBV11-2, the J call TRBJ2-4; 8 nucleotides match TRBD2. CDR1 is SGHAT, CDR2 FQNNGV, per germline. The CDR3 totals 15 residues. The junction had 15 bases not matched to a gene; V was cut back by 4 bases and J by 13 bases. This CDR3 reads CASSSPAGASNEQYF. Written as DNA, the CDR3 is TGTGCCAGCAGCTCCCCAGCGGGGGCGAGCAATGAGCAGTACTTC.

This clonotype was seen a handful of times. This CDR3 is CSAPHGLMWTDTQYF. In DNA form, the CDR3 reads TGCAGTGCGCCACATGGGTTGATGTGGACAGATACGCAGTATTTT. The rearrangement uses TRBV20-1 and TRBJ2-3; D ambiguous. Trimming pared 6 bases from V and 3 bases from J, leaving 19 bases between. The germline CDR1 and CDR2 sequences are DFQATT and SNEGSKA (reference sequence). The CDR3 has 15 residues.

This chain uses TRBV24-1 with TRBJ2-1; tentative D call: TRBD2 (6 bases). Germline values: CDR1 KGHDR, CDR2 SFDVKD. Trimming cost V 0 bases and J 9 bases, with 8 bases left between them. The CDR3 length is 13 residues. CDR3 amino acids: CATSDLLGGEQFF. Here the CDR3 DNA reads TGTGCCACCAGTGATTTGTTGGGGGGTGAGCAGTTCTTC.

The chain is built from TRBV5-1 and TRBJ1-2; perhaps TRBD1 as D (6 bases). CDR3 length equals 17 residues. CDR1 SGHRS and CDR2 YFSETQ come from the germline V gene. Trimming took off 0 bases at V and 6 bases at J, with 21 bases between the two ends. In DNA form, the CDR3 reads TGCGCCAGCAGCTTGGGGGGGGCAGCTTTGGGGCGACATGGCTACACCTTC. Translated, it gives CASSLGGAALGRHGYTF.

On this clonotype itself: Given a much more abundant clone one base away, this may be a read error. This chain links TRBV12-3 or TRBV12-4 with TRBJ2-6; weak D call: TRBD1 (5 bases). V gave up 0 bases and J gave up 3 bases, with 6 bases separating them. The CDR3 extends over 15 amino acids. CDR3 sequence (DNA): TGTGCCAGCAGTTTAGCGGGGCATGGGGCCAACGTCCTGACTTTC. Encoded protein: CASSLAGHGANVLTF.

The chain has TRBV20-1 and TRBJ2-5; D unclear. The CDR3 length is 15 residues. Germline V lookup: CDR1 DFQATT, CDR2 SNEGSKA (reference sequence). The germline V and J ends were trimmed by 2 bases and 9 bases, with 22 bases remaining between them. The CDR3 bases are TGCAGTGCTAGACAAACAACATCCTCCTTATCTTCCCAGTACTTC. Translating it yields CSARQTTSSLSSQYF.

The chain couples TRBV12-3 or TRBV12-4 to TRBJ2-7; D not resolved. The CDR3 has 13 residues. V lost 3 bases, J lost 4 bases, and 10 bases lay in between. CDR3 coding DNA: TGTGCCAGCAGTTTTCCCTACGCGTACGAGCAGTACTTC. Its protein is CASSFPYAYEQYF.

The chain combines TRBV20-1 with TRBJ2-1, with 14 bases matching TRBD2. V dropped 7 bases and J dropped 10; count of bases not matched to a gene: 6. This CDR3 spans 13 amino acids. CDR1 is DFQATT and CDR2 is SNEGSKA in the germline V gene (reference sequence). CDR3 protein: CSGTSGGPREQFF. The CDR3 DNA follows: TGCAGTGGGACTAGCGGGGGGCCAAGGGAGCAGTTCTTC.

The J gene is TRBJ1-5, the V gene TRBV2; D is unresolved. Germline V gene data show CDR1 as SNHLY and CDR2 as FYNNEI. The length of the CDR3 is 15 residues. V lost 7 bases, J lost 2 bases, and 15 bases lay in between. CDR3 in amino acids: CASIPDKIRNQPQHF. DNA for the CDR3: TGTGCCAGCATCCCCGACAAGATTCGCAATCAGCCCCAGCATTTT. Full variable domain (outside the CDR3, taken from reference TRBV2 and TRBJ1-5): EPEVTQTPSHQVTQMGQEVILRCVPISNHLYFYWYRQILGQKVEFLVSFYNNEISEKSEIFDDQFSVERPDGSNFTLKIRSTKLEDSAMYFCASIPDKIRNQPQHFGDGTRLSIL.

This chain links TRBV7-6 with TRBJ2-1; TRBD2 matches at 9 bases. CDR1 and CDR2 (germline): SGHVS, FNYEAQ. This CDR3 spans 16 amino acids. The ends lost 5 bases at V and 7 bases at J; junction bases unmatched: 12. The CDR3 coding sequence is TGTGCCAGCAGCCAACGGACGAGCGGGGGGTTTAATGAGCAGTTCTTC. It yields the protein CASSQRTSGGFNEQFF.

The rearrangement uses TRBV5-6 and TRBJ2-2; D not resolved. From germline, CDR1 is SGHDT and CDR2 YYEEEE. The CDR3 has 12 residues. Trimming removed 4 bases from V and 5 bases from J, with 6 bases in between. CDR3 sequence reads: CASSPPTGELFF. DNA for the CDR3: TGTGCCAGCAGCCCACCTACCGGGGAGCTGTTTTTT.

This chain uses TRBV6-5 with TRBJ2-5; the match to TRBD1 covers 8 bases. The end of the DNA aligns better with TRBJ2-7, so the J call may be wrong. Looked up from germline, CDR1 is MNHEY and CDR2 is SVGAGI. This CDR3 spans 15 amino acids. CDR3 coding DNA: TGTGCCAGTACCTGGACGACAGGGGCCCACTACGAGCAGTACTTC. This sequence encodes CASTWTTGAHYEQYF.

The V gene is TRBV3-1, the J gene TRBJ1-1, with 11 bases matching TRBD1. Germline trimming cut 1 base from V and 5 bases from J; bases unmatched to any gene: 6. CDR1 is LGHDT, CDR2 YNNKEL, per germline (reference sequence). This CDR3 region has 16 residues. The CDR3 loop is CASSQGDRGILTEAFF. As DNA, the CDR3 is TGTGCCAGCAGCCAAGGGGACAGGGGGATTCTAACTGAAGCTTTCTTT.

The chain employs TRBV29-1 and TRBJ2-2, with 9 bases that match TRBD1. V shed 7 bases and J 4 bases; nucleotides not matched to a gene: 7. CDR1 is SQVTM, CDR2 ANQGSEA, per germline. The CDR3 totals 14 residues. The CDR3 nucleotides are TGCAGCGGTCAAGGACAGGGGACCACCGGGGAGCTGTTTTTT. It codes for CSGQGQGTTGELFF.

This clonotype was seen a few times. This chain links TRBV20-1 with TRBJ2-3, with D uncertain. The CDR3 runs to 14 residues. Trimming took 4 bases from V and 0 from J, leaving 11 bases between them. Per germline, CDR1 DFQATT and CDR2 SNEGSKA (reference sequence). CDR3 bases: TGCAGTGCTACATCCACGGACAGCACAGATACGCAGTATTTT. It yields the protein CSATSTDSTDTQYF.

With respect to this clonotype: A read error may explain this, as a much larger clone is one base away. J is TRBJ2-1 and V is TRBV4-2; D uncertain. The CDR3 totals 12 residues. CDR1 is LGHNA, CDR2 YNFKEQ, per germline. CDR3 residues: CASSRSDNGQFF. CDR3 DNA sequence: TGTGCCAGCAGCCGGTCCGACAATGGGCAGTTCTTC.

A word on this clonotype: A much larger clone sits a single nucleotide away, making a read error possible. The chain carries TRBV12-3 or TRBV12-4 and TRBJ2-3; 7 bases agree with TRBD2. The CDR3 is 14 residues long. The junction had 1 base not matched to a gene; V was cut back by 3 bases and J by 1 base. CDR3 region: CASSFGGCTDTQYF. Here the CDR3 DNA reads TGTGCCAGCAGTTTCGGGGGGTGCACAGATACGCAGTATTTT.

This clonotype was counted a few times. The chain joins TRBV7-2 to TRBJ2-1; 11 bases line up with TRBD2. Germline values: CDR1 SGHTA, CDR2 FQGNSA. V lost 1 base to trimming and J lost 8 bases; unmatched junction nucleotides: 1. CDR3 length equals 14 residues. CDR3 bases: TGTGCCAGCAGCTTAGTGACTAGCGGGGATGAGCAGTTCTTC. Translating it yields CASSLVTSGDEQFF.

Note on this clonotype: A much larger clone sits a single nucleotide away, making a read error possible. The rearrangement links TRBV28 to TRBJ2-1; D unresolved. V shed 8 bases and J shed 10 bases, with 21 bases lying between them. The length of the CDR3 is 14 residues. The germline V gene encodes CDR1 MDHEN and CDR2 SYDVKM. CDR3: CASRRRLGSYEQFF. The CDR3 DNA sequence: TGTGCCAGCCGTAGACGGTTAGGGTCCTACGAGCAGTTCTTC.

The chain links TRBV12-3 or TRBV12-4 to TRBJ1-2; 7 bases agree with TRBD1. After removal of 6 bases from V and 10 bases from J, the junction contained 11 bases not matched to a gene. The length of the CDR3 is 13 residues. CDR3 sequence (DNA): TGTGCCAGCAGCCCTGAGAGGGGGCGAGACTACACCTTC. The encoded protein is CASSPERGRDYTF.

This clonotype was counted only a few times. The rearrangement joins TRBV6-4 to TRBJ2-2, with D hard to call. CDR3 length equals 15 residues. CDR1 is MRHNA, CDR2 SNTAGT, per germline. V dropped 7 bases and J dropped 4 bases, with 16 bases sitting between them. The CDR3, as DNA: TGTGCCAGCAAAAGAGAGGACGGACCCACCGGGGAGCTGTTTTTT. This sequence encodes CASKREDGPTGELFF.

The CDR3 spells CASSQDTGQGTYEQYF. CDR3 bases: TGCGCCAGCAGCCAAGATACAGGTCAGGGTACCTACGAGCAGTACTTC. V and J are TRBV4-1 and TRBJ2-7, with D possibly TRBD1 on 5 matching bases. The CDR3 runs to 16 residues. Germline V lookup: CDR1 MGHRA, CDR2 YSYEKL. V lost 0 bases, J lost 2 bases, and 14 bases lay in between.